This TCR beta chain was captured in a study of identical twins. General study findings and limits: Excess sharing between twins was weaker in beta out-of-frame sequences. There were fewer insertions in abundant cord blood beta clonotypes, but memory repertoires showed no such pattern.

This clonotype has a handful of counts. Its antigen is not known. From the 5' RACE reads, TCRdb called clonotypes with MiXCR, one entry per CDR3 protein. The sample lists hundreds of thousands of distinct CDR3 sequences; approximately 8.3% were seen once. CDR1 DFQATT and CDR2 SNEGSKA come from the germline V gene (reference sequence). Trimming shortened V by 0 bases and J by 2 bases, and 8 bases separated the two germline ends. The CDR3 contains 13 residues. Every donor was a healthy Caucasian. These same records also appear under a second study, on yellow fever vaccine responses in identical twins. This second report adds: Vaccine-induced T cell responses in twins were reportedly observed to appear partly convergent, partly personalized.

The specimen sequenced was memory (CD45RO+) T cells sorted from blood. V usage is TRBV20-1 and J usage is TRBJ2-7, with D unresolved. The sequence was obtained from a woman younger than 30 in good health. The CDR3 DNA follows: TGCAGTGCTAGAGATTGGACGACCTACGAGCAGTACTTC. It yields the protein CSARDWTTYEQYF.